The rows below give T cell receptor beta chains drawn from one sample of a study of blood T cell repertoires in COVID-19. Clones were read by immunoSEQ multiplex PCR, and TCRdb kept only the in-frame ones, dropping some. Of more than 300,000 clones in the sample, 75% to 90% are singletons; the top ten hold around 5%. The sample consisted of PBMCs or T cells enriched from blood (not recorded which). These receptors all stem from a woman aged 45-65 years who had recovered from COVID-19. The CDR3 runs from the conserved cysteine through the conserved F or W. The order of the fields is V gene, CDR3 length, D gene, clone size, J gene, CDR3 protein, CDR3 DNA. The D gene is left open where the match is weak. Clone size, where shown, is once, few, many, or a class for clones that have expanded.

v_gene: TRBV7-2
len: 14
d_gene: .
abundance: .
j_gene: TRBJ1-2
CDR3aa: CASRFSGANYGYTF
CDR3nt: TGTGCCAGCAGATTTTCGGGGGCTAACTATGGCTACACCTTC

v_gene: TRBV27
len: 15
d_gene: .
abundance: .
j_gene: TRBJ2-3
CDR3aa: CASRLGRSSTDTQYF
CDR3nt: TGTGCCAGCAGGCTCGGGAGATCGAGCACAGATACGCAGTATTTT

v_gene: TRBV10-3
len: 12
d_gene: .
abundance: .
j_gene: TRBJ1-2
CDR3aa: CATGDIDYGYTF
CDR3nt: TGTGCCACCGGGGACATCGACTATGGCTACACCTTC

v_gene: TRBV11-2
len: 13
d_gene: .
abundance: .
j_gene: TRBJ1-3
CDR3aa: CASSQEPGNTIYF
CDR3nt: TGTGCCAGCAGCCAGGAACCTGGAAACACCATATATTTT

v_gene: TRBV7-2
len: 15
d_gene: .
abundance: .
j_gene: TRBJ1-5
CDR3aa: CASSYLNRGNQPQHF
CDR3nt: TGTGCCAGCAGCTATTTAAACCGAGGAAATCAGCCCCAGCATTTT

v_gene: TRBV7-2
len: 15
d_gene: .
abundance: .
j_gene: TRBJ2-5
CDR3aa: CASSSTETSQETQYF
CDR3nt: TGTGCCAGCAGCTCCACCGAGACAAGTCAAGAGACCCAGTACTTC

v_gene: TRBV6-5
len: 13
d_gene: .
abundance: once
j_gene: TRBJ1-1
CDR3aa: CASSYQGGREAFF
CDR3nt: TGTGCCAGCAGTTACCAGGGAGGCCGAGAAGCTTTCTTT

v_gene: TRBV27
len: 16
d_gene: .
abundance: .
j_gene: TRBJ1-5
CDR3aa: CASSLVSGLRDQPQHF
CDR3nt: TGTGCCAGCAGTTTAGTAAGCGGACTTAGGGATCAGCCCCAGCATTTT

v_gene: TRBV27
len: 15
d_gene: TRBD1
abundance: .
j_gene: TRBJ2-5
CDR3aa: CASSPGQDFGETQYF
CDR3nt: TGTGCCAGCAGTCCCGGACAGGACTTTGGCGAGACCCAGTACTTC

v_gene: TRBV3-1/TRBV3-2
len: 14
d_gene: .
abundance: few
j_gene: TRBJ1-1
CDR3aa: CASSQVNRWTEAFF
CDR3nt: TGTGCCAGCAGCCAAGTGAACAGATGGACTGAAGCTTTCTTT

v_gene: TRBV19
len: 16
d_gene: TRBD2
abundance: .
j_gene: TRBJ2-7
CDR3aa: CASSPGLAGGTYEQYF
CDR3nt: TGTGCCAGTAGCCCTGGACTAGCGGGAGGAACCTACGAGCAGTACTTC

v_gene: TRBV5-6
len: 13
d_gene: TRBD1
abundance: few
j_gene: TRBJ1-1
CDR3aa: CASNGQGASEAFF
CDR3nt: TGTGCCAGCAATGGACAGGGGGCGTCTGAAGCTTTCTTT

v_gene: TRBV19
len: 16
d_gene: .
abundance: .
j_gene: TRBJ1-1
CDR3aa: CASTWVGQGLNTEAFF
CDR3nt: TGTGCCAGTACCTGGGTGGGTCAGGGGCTAAACACTGAAGCTTTCTTT

v_gene: TRBV20-1
len: 14
d_gene: TRBD2
abundance: .
j_gene: TRBJ2-5
CDR3aa: CSASRLAAKETQYF
CDR3nt: TGCAGTGCTAGTAGACTAGCGGCGAAAGAGACCCAGTACTTC

v_gene: TRBV10-2
len: 15
d_gene: TRBD1
abundance: few
j_gene: TRBJ1-2
CDR3aa: CASSATGGALSGYTF
CDR3nt: TGCGCCAGCAGTGCGACAGGGGGCGCTTTGAGTGGCTACACCTTC

v_gene: TRBV14
len: 16
d_gene: TRBD2
abundance: .
j_gene: TRBJ2-7
CDR3aa: CASSQFSGGKVYEQYF
CDR3nt: TGTGCCAGCAGCCAGTTTAGCGGGGGAAAGGTCTACGAGCAGTACTTC

v_gene: TRBV7-2
len: 14
d_gene: TRBD2
abundance: .
j_gene: TRBJ2-3
CDR3aa: CASIPGLSTDTQYF
CDR3nt: TGTGCCAGCATTCCGGGACTATCCACAGATACGCAGTATTTT

v_gene: TRBV9
len: 15
d_gene: .
abundance: .
j_gene: TRBJ1-1
CDR3aa: CASSASGLMNTEAFF
CDR3nt: TGTGCCAGCAGCGCCTCGGGTCTAATGAACACTGAAGCTTTCTTT

v_gene: TRBV4-2
len: 15
d_gene: .
abundance: .
j_gene: TRBJ1-1
CDR3aa: CASSPEVAVNTEAFF
CDR3nt: TGTGCCAGCAGCCCCGAAGTTGCGGTGAACACTGAAGCTTTCTTT

v_gene: TRBV7-2
len: 17
d_gene: TRBD2
abundance: .
j_gene: TRBJ2-1
CDR3aa: CASSFASGRGSPNEQFF
CDR3nt: TGTGCCAGCAGCTTCGCTAGCGGGAGAGGATCCCCCAATGAGCAGTTCTTC

v_gene: TRBV4-1
len: 16
d_gene: TRBD2
abundance: .
j_gene: TRBJ2-2
CDR3aa: CASSQTGGRNTGELFF
CDR3nt: TGCGCCAGCAGCCAAACCGGCGGGAGGAACACCGGGGAGCTGTTTTTT

v_gene: TRBV7-8
len: 15
d_gene: TRBD1
abundance: .
j_gene: TRBJ2-7
CDR3aa: CASSPRTGGAYEQYF
CDR3nt: TGTGCCAGCAGCCCACGGACAGGGGGTGCTTACGAGCAGTACTTC

v_gene: TRBV4-3
len: 14
d_gene: TRBD2
abundance: .
j_gene: TRBJ2-7
CDR3aa: CASSQGTSPNEQYF
CDR3nt: TGCGCCAGCAGCCAAGGGACTAGTCCAAACGAGCAGTACTTC

v_gene: TRBV11-2
len: 14
d_gene: TRBD1
abundance: .
j_gene: TRBJ1-2
CDR3aa: CASSLRTGVYGYTF
CDR3nt: TGTGCCAGCAGCTTACGCACAGGGGTTTATGGCTACACCTTC

v_gene: TRBV5-1
len: 16
d_gene: .
abundance: .
j_gene: TRBJ2-5
CDR3aa: CASSSPGRGAQETQYF
CDR3nt: TGCGCCAGCAGCTCCCCGGGCAGGGGTGCCCAAGAGACCCAGTACTTC

v_gene: TRBV5-1
len: 17
d_gene: .
abundance: few
j_gene: TRBJ1-2
CDR3aa: CASSLDYFSQQVYGYTF
CDR3nt: TGCGCCAGCAGCTTGGATTATTTCAGTCAACAGGTCTATGGCTACACCTTC

v_gene: TRBV20-1
len: 13
d_gene: TRBD1
abundance: .
j_gene: TRBJ1-1
CDR3aa: CSASGTGTPEAFF
CDR3nt: TGCAGTGCTAGTGGGACAGGGACCCCTGAAGCTTTCTTT

v_gene: TRBV3-1/TRBV3-2
len: 11
d_gene: TRBD1
abundance: .
j_gene: TRBJ1-1
CDR3aa: CASSPGTVAFF
CDR3nt: TGTGCCAGCAGCCCCGGGACAGTTGCTTTCTTT

v_gene: TRBV5-5
len: 13
d_gene: .
abundance: .
j_gene: TRBJ1-1
CDR3aa: CASSPQSTVEAFF
CDR3nt: TGTGCCAGCAGCCCCCAGTCGACAGTTGAAGCTTTCTTT

v_gene: TRBV3-1/TRBV3-2
len: 15
d_gene: .
abundance: .
j_gene: TRBJ1-5
CDR3aa: CASSQGPGGGQPQHF
CDR3nt: TGTGCCAGCAGCCAAGGCCCGGGGGGCGGGCAGCCCCAGCATTTT

v_gene: TRBV7-9
len: 13
d_gene: .
abundance: once
j_gene: TRBJ1-2
CDR3aa: CASSLGQDYGYTF
CDR3nt: TGTGCCAGCAGCTTAGGGCAGGACTATGGCTACACCTTC

v_gene: TRBV7-8
len: 14
d_gene: .
abundance: .
j_gene: TRBJ1-2
CDR3aa: CASSLGGPNYGYTF
CDR3nt: TGTGCCAGCAGCTTAGGAGGGCCCAACTATGGCTACACCTTC

v_gene: TRBV29-1
len: 12
d_gene: .
abundance: .
j_gene: TRBJ1-1
CDR3aa: CSVSGMNTEAFF
CDR3nt: TGCAGCGTTAGCGGGATGAACACTGAAGCTTTCTTT

v_gene: TRBV21-1
len: 15
d_gene: .
abundance: .
j_gene: TRBJ1-5
CDR3aa: CASSNSGGAGQPQHF
CDR3nt: TGTGCCAGCAGCAATTCAGGGGGCGCGGGTCAGCCCCAGCATTTT

v_gene: TRBV7-8
len: 15
d_gene: .
abundance: .
j_gene: TRBJ1-1
CDR3aa: CASSSPGGVNTEAFF
CDR3nt: TGTGCCAGCAGCTCGCCGGGGGGAGTGAACACTGAAGCTTTCTTT

v_gene: TRBV3-1/TRBV3-2
len: 13
d_gene: .
abundance: .
j_gene: TRBJ2-1
CDR3aa: CASSQQGLTEQFF
CDR3nt: TGTGCCAGCAGCCAACAGGGGTTGACTGAGCAGTTCTTC

v_gene: TRBV5-1
len: 14
d_gene: .
abundance: .
j_gene: TRBJ1-3
CDR3aa: CASSSGQPGNTIYF
CDR3nt: TGCGCCAGCAGCTCGGGACAACCTGGAAACACCATATATTTT

v_gene: TRBV19
len: 16
d_gene: .
abundance: .
j_gene: TRBJ2-3
CDR3aa: CASSISSASSTDTQYF
CDR3nt: TGTGCCAGTAGTATCTCTAGCGCATCTAGCACAGATACGCAGTATTTT

v_gene: TRBV18
len: 17
d_gene: TRBD1
abundance: .
j_gene: TRBJ1-5
CDR3aa: CASSPDRGRISNQPQHF
CDR3nt: TGTGCCAGCTCACCGGACAGGGGGCGTATTAGCAATCAGCCCCAGCATTTT

v_gene: TRBV6-5
len: 16
d_gene: TRBD2
abundance: .
j_gene: TRBJ2-7
CDR3aa: CASSYSPSGSSYEQYF
CDR3nt: TGTGCCAGCAGTTACTCCCCCAGCGGGAGCTCCTACGAGCAGTACTTC

v_gene: TRBV7-9
len: 14
d_gene: TRBD1
abundance: few
j_gene: TRBJ2-1
CDR3aa: CASSYGTGLNEQFF
CDR3nt: TGTGCCAGCAGCTACGGGACAGGGTTGAATGAGCAGTTCTTC

v_gene: TRBV7-9
len: 18
d_gene: TRBD1
abundance: .
j_gene: TRBJ1-4
CDR3aa: CASSLAGQGVMANEKLFF
CDR3nt: TGTGCCAGCAGCTTAGCGGGACAGGGTGTCATGGCTAATGAAAAACTGTTTTTT

v_gene: TRBV4-2
len: 15
d_gene: .
abundance: .
j_gene: TRBJ2-3
CDR3aa: CASSQFLSSTDTQYF
CDR3nt: TGTGCCAGCAGCCAATTTCTCTCTAGCACAGATACGCAGTATTTT

v_gene: TRBV4-2
len: 13
d_gene: TRBD1
abundance: once
j_gene: TRBJ1-2
CDR3aa: CASRDRGNYGYTF
CDR3nt: TGTGCCAGCAGAGACAGGGGTAACTATGGCTACACCTTC

v_gene: TRBV30
len: 13
d_gene: TRBD1
abundance: .
j_gene: TRBJ1-2
CDR3aa: CAWSEQGVYGYTF
CDR3nt: TGTGCCTGGAGCGAACAGGGGGTCTATGGCTACACCTTC

v_gene: TRBV19
len: 15
d_gene: .
abundance: .
j_gene: TRBJ2-1
CDR3aa: CASSPQGSSYNEQFF
CDR3nt: TGTGCCAGTAGTCCCCAGGGGAGCTCCTACAATGAGCAGTTCTTC

v_gene: TRBV30
len: 12
d_gene: TRBD1
abundance: once
j_gene: TRBJ1-1
CDR3aa: CAEGQQNTEAFF
CDR3nt: TGTGCCGAGGGACAGCAGAACACTGAAGCTTTCTTT

v_gene: TRBV18
len: 16
d_gene: .
abundance: .
j_gene: TRBJ2-2
CDR3aa: CASSPPRGRYTGELFF
CDR3nt: TGTGCCAGCTCACCACCGAGAGGGAGATACACCGGGGAGCTGTTTTTT

v_gene: TRBV4-3
len: 14
d_gene: .
abundance: .
j_gene: TRBJ2-1
CDR3aa: CASSQDFGVTEQFF
CDR3nt: TGCGCCAGCAGCCAAGATTTCGGGGTTACTGAGCAGTTCTTC

v_gene: TRBV19
len: 16
d_gene: TRBD2
abundance: .
j_gene: TRBJ2-1
CDR3aa: CASSTAPGLVGNEQFF
CDR3nt: TGTGCCAGTAGTACCGCCCCCGGACTAGTAGGCAATGAGCAGTTCTTC

v_gene: TRBV4-2
len: 17
d_gene: .
abundance: .
j_gene: TRBJ2-1
CDR3aa: CASSQGTPSGDNNEQFF
CDR3nt: TGTGCCAGCAGCCAAGGGACCCCCAGCGGAGATAACAATGAGCAGTTCTTC